Below are 25 T cell receptor beta chains sequenced from a single sample in a study of blood T cell repertoires in COVID-19. Sequencing used immunoSEQ multiplex PCR; TCRdb keeps in-frame clones, though not all of them. The table records 25,000 to 35,000 clones, 90% to 95% of them present only once. The material sequenced was peripheral blood. Receptors originate from a human donor with active COVID-19. The donor label of this sample is uncertain.

This sequence joins TRBV24-1 and TRBJ2-1; 8 bases fit TRBD1. Germline V gene sequence: CDR1 KGHDR, CDR2 SFDVKD. This CDR3 region has 16 residues. Trimming took 5 bases from V and 4 from J; bases not matched to a gene: 9. As DNA, the CDR3 is TGTGCCACCAGTGCTATTACGACAGGGGATTACAATGAGCAGTTCTTC. It specifies CATSAITTGDYNEQFF.

The rearrangement joins TRBV6-5 to TRBJ1-2; perhaps TRBD1 as D (6 bases). CDR3 length equals 14 residues. V was trimmed by 6 bases and J by 0 bases, leaving 11 bases between them. Germline lookup yields CDR1 MNHEY and CDR2 SVGAGI. As DNA, the CDR3 is TGTGCCAGCAGCCAGGGGTTTACTAACTATGGCTACACCTTC. Encoded protein: CASSQGFTNYGYTF.

The gene calls are TRBV4-3 and TRBJ1-2; weak D call: TRBD1 (5 bases). Trimming took off 3 bases at V and 6 bases at J, with 14 bases between the two ends. CDR1 LGHNA and CDR2 YSLEER come from the germline V gene. This CDR3 spans 14 amino acids. Written as DNA, the CDR3 is TGCGCCAGCAGCCAGGATGTTCCGGGGGATGGCTACACCTTC. The encoded protein is CASSQDVPGDGYTF.

The chain employs TRBV20-1 and TRBJ2-7, with TRBD1 identical over 9 bases. This CDR3 spans 15 amino acids. Germline trimming cut 3 bases from V and 5 bases from J; bases unmatched to any gene: 11. From germline, CDR1 is DFQATT and CDR2 SNEGSKA (reference sequence). CDR3 DNA sequence: TGCAGTGCTAGTTCATGGACAGGGGCGGTCGACGAGCAGTACTTC. This sequence encodes CSASSWTGAVDEQYF.

This rearrangement joins TRBV19 to TRBJ2-7; tentative D call: TRBD2 (5 bases). The germline V gene has CDR1 LNHDA and CDR2 SQIVND (reference sequence). There are 14 residues in the CDR3. Between the trimmed V and J ends, which lost 1 base and 3 bases, there was a span of 10 bases. CDR3 protein: CASSIGAGLYEQYF. CDR3 DNA: TGTGCCAGTAGTATAGGGGCCGGACTCTACGAGCAGTACTTC. The full variable domain, in which reference TRBV19 and TRBJ2-7 provide the parts outside the CDR3, is DGGITQSPKYLFRKEGQNVTLSCEQNLNHDAMYWYRQDPGQGLRLIYYSQIVNDFQKGDIAEGYSVSREKKESFPLTVTSAQKNPTAFYLCASSIGAGLYEQYFGPGTRLTVT.

This chain uses TRBV13 with TRBJ2-2; D not certain. CDR3 size: 11 residues. V lost 5 bases and J lost 8, with 6 bases in between. Germline CDR1 and CDR2: PRHDT and FYEKMQ (reference sequence). CDR3 amino acids: CASSGQGELFF. The CDR3 DNA follows: TGTGCCAGCAGCGGTCAGGGGGAGCTGTTTTTT.

The chain recombines TRBV2 with TRBJ2-6, with 8 bases that match TRBD1. The junction had 6 bases not matched to a gene; V was cut back by 4 bases and J by 4 bases. Germline V gene lookup returns CDR1 SNHLY and CDR2 FYNNEI. The CDR3 contains 16 residues. Written as DNA, the CDR3 is TGTGCCAGCAGTGGTCAGGGGGCGCAAGGGGCCAACGTCCTGACTTTC. This sequence encodes CASSGQGAQGANVLTF.

This clone has only one observation. The rearrangement links TRBV19 to TRBJ2-7; a possible D gene is TRBD2 (6 bases). Germline assignment: CDR1 LNHDA and CDR2 SQIVND (reference sequence). The germline V and J ends were trimmed by 8 bases and 2 bases, with 16 bases remaining between them. This CDR3 comprises 14 residues. The CDR3 loop reads CASSWGGKAYEQYF. CDR3 DNA: TGTGCCAGTTCTTGGGGAGGCAAAGCCTACGAGCAGTACTTC.

CDR3 sequence (DNA): TGTGCCAGCAGCGAGGGTAGCGGGAGAGGAACCGGGGAGCTGTTTTTT. Protein product: CASSEGSGRGTGELFF. V and J are TRBV9 and TRBJ2-2; 9 bases agree with TRBD2. Germline-derived CDR1 and CDR2 are SGDLS and YYNGEE. J lost 5 bases, V lost 3 bases, and 8 bases had no gene match. This CDR3 comprises 16 residues.

CDR3 loop: CASSPTATSTDTQYF. The CDR3, as DNA: TGCGCCAGCAGCCCGACAGCCACGAGCACAGATACGCAGTATTTT. The V gene is TRBV4-3, the J gene TRBJ2-3, with D possibly being TRBD1 (5 bases). The CDR3 contains 15 residues. V was cut by 4 bases and J by 0 bases, with 11 bases left in between. Germline V gives CDR1 LGHNA, CDR2 YSLEER.

V is TRBV5-6 and J is TRBJ1-1; no firm D call. The germline V gene has CDR1 SGHDT and CDR2 YYEEEE. V shed 1 base and J shed 2 bases, with 12 bases lying between them. The CDR3 extends over 15 amino acids. As DNA, the CDR3 is TGTGCCAGCAGCTTGATAAGAACAGATAACACTGAAGCTTTCTTT. Translating it yields CASSLIRTDNTEAFF.

This chain connects TRBV20-1 to TRBJ2-3; 8 bases align to TRBD2. J lost 7 bases, V lost 3 bases, and 12 bases had no gene match. The germline CDR1 and CDR2 sequences are DFQATT and SNEGSKA (reference sequence). The CDR3 loop spans 15 amino acids. CDR3 amino acids: CSASQTSVSPYTQYF. For the CDR3, the DNA is TGCAGTGCTAGTCAGACTAGCGTATCGCCGTATACGCAGTATTTT.

The V and J genes are TRBV6-6 and TRBJ1-2; 7 nucleotides match TRBD1. The CDR3 is 13 residues long. Looked up from germline, CDR1 is MNHNY and CDR2 is SVGAGI (reference sequence). J was trimmed by 2 bases and V by 7 bases; bases with no gene match: 4. CDR3 sequence reads: CASNPGQNYGYTF. In DNA, the CDR3 is TGTGCCAGCAACCCGGGACAGAACTATGGCTACACCTTC.

The chain uses TRBV2 and TRBJ2-3, with TRBD2 matching over 9 bases. V lost 2 bases, J lost 7 bases, and 10 bases stayed unmatched. The CDR3 is made up of 16 amino acids. Germline V CDR1 and CDR2: SNHLY, FYNNEI. The CDR3 here is CASSEMGGSGGHTQYF. DNA of the CDR3: TGTGCCAGCAGTGAAATGGGCGGGAGCGGGGGGCATACGCAGTATTTT.

CDR3 nucleotide sequence: TGTGCCAGCGGGACAGGGGTGTACGAGCAGTACTTC. It specifies CASGTGVYEQYF. The genes are TRBV6-5 and TRBJ2-7, with 10 bases fitting TRBD1. This CDR3 has 12 residues. After removal of 8 bases from V and 4 bases from J, the junction contained 2 bases not matched to a gene. Germline V gives CDR1 MNHEY, CDR2 SVGAGI.

This chain links TRBV27 with TRBJ1-5; D uncertain. Germline lookup yields CDR1 MNHEY and CDR2 SMNVEV (reference sequence). V was pared by 8 bases and J by 4 bases, with 21 bases between. The CDR3 totals 16 residues. The CDR3 DNA is TGTGCCAGCGGTCGCCTGCGATCGGGAGGAAATCAGCCCCAGCATTTT. This translates into CASGRLRSGGNQPQHF.

The gene calls are TRBV30 and TRBJ2-1; 13 bases map to TRBD2. Losses at the gene ends were 0 bases for V and 2 bases for J; bases not matched to a gene: 1. The germline CDR1 and CDR2 sequences are GTSNPN and SVGIG (reference sequence). This CDR3 has 16 residues. DNA of the CDR3: TGTGCCTGGAGTGTCACTAGCGGGGGGGCCTACAATGAGCAGTTCTTC. Translated, it gives CAWSVTSGGAYNEQFF.

The rearrangement links TRBV20-1 to TRBJ2-3, with TRBD2 as a possible D gene (6 bases). This CDR3 has 14 residues. The germline V gene has CDR1 DFQATT and CDR2 SNEGSKA (reference sequence). V gave up 3 bases and J gave up 1 base, with 11 bases separating them. CDR3 in DNA: TGCAGTGCTAGTTCCGGACTACGCACAGATACGCAGTATTTT. Translation: CSASSGLRTDTQYF.

This chain's CDR3 is CASSLGRLAGLEETQYF. DNA of the CDR3: TGCGCCAGCAGCCTAGGTCGACTAGCGGGTTTAGAAGAGACCCAGTACTTC. The chain links TRBV4-1 to TRBJ2-5, with TRBD2 matching 10 bases. CDR1 is MGHRA, CDR2 YSYEKL, per germline. The trim removed 4 bases at V and 3 bases at J, leaving 11 bases unmatched. The CDR3 totals 17 residues.

This clone occurred once. The chain is built from TRBV5-1 and TRBJ1-2, with a weak D call TRBD1 (5 bases). Germline CDR1 SGHRS, CDR2 YFSETQ. Trimming took off 3 bases at V and 2 bases at J, with 11 bases between the two ends. The CDR3 extends over 14 amino acids. This CDR3 is CASSSGSWNYGYTF. CDR3 bases: TGCGCCAGCAGCTCAGGGTCGTGGAACTATGGCTACACCTTC. Drawing the rest from reference TRBV5-1 and TRBJ1-2, the complete variable domain is KAGVTQTPRYLIKTRGQQVTLSCSPISGHRSVSWYQQTPGQGLQFLFEYFSETQRNKGNFPGRFSGRQFSNSRSEMNVSTLELGDSALYLCASSSGSWNYGYTFGSGTRLTVV.

The chain links TRBV6-5 to TRBJ2-5; 13 bases are shared with TRBD2. V shed 6 bases, J shed 4 bases, and the junction held 5 bases outside the gene matches. Per the germline V gene, CDR1 is MNHEY and CDR2 is SVGAGI. The CDR3 is made up of 15 amino acids. The CDR3 protein is CASSLGLAGAETQYF. DNA for the CDR3: TGTGCCAGCAGCCTAGGACTAGCGGGGGCAGAGACCCAGTACTTC.

The V gene is TRBV2, the J gene TRBJ1-1; 7 bases are shared with TRBD1. CDR3 length: 12 residues. The germline V gene encodes CDR1 SNHLY and CDR2 FYNNEI. The ends lost 8 bases at V and 7 bases at J; junction bases unmatched: 7. Here the CDR3 DNA reads TGTGCCAGCGGGACAGCCTCCATTGAAGCTTTCTTT. It yields the protein CASGTASIEAFF. The entire variable domain, with the rest obtained from reference TRBV2 and TRBJ1-1, is as follows: EPEVTQTPSHQVTQMGQEVILRCVPISNHLYFYWYRQILGQKVEFLVSFYNNEISEKSEIFDDQFSVERPDGSNFTLKIRSTKLEDSAMYFCASGTASIEAFFGQGTRLTVV.

The chain uses TRBV9 and TRBJ2-3; TRBD1 agrees at 7 bases. CDR1 is SGDLS, CDR2 YYNGEE, per germline. The junction had 8 bases not matched to a gene; V was cut back by 3 bases and J by 4 bases. The CDR3 runs 15 residues. The CDR3 sequence: CASSARQGRPDTQYF. The CDR3 DNA is TGTGCCAGCAGCGCGCGACAGGGACGGCCAGATACGCAGTATTTT. Complete variable domain (other parts from reference TRBV9 and TRBJ2-3): DSGVTQTPKHLITATGQRVTLRCSPRSGDLSVYWYQQSLDQGLQFLIQYYNGEERAKGNILERFSAQQFPDLHSELNLSSLELGDSALYFCASSARQGRPDTQYFGPGTRLTVL.

The chain recombines TRBV23-1 with TRBJ2-2; perhaps TRBD2 as D (5 bases). TRBV23-1 is an ORF; its function is uncertain. V lost 5 bases to trimming and J lost 7 bases, with 38 bases between them. There are 22 residues in the CDR3. Here the CDR3 DNA reads TGCGCCAGCAGTATTAGGTCTGTGTGTGGACTCCTGGCTCAAGGGTTGCACGGGGAGCTGTTTTTT. Amino acid sequence: CASSIRSVCGLLAQGLHGELFF.

The chain combines TRBV18 with TRBJ2-3, with a possible D match to TRBD2 (7 bases). CDR3 size: 14 residues. The germline gives CDR1 KGHSH, CDR2 LQKENI. V gave up 2 bases and J gave up 6 bases, with 12 bases separating them. As DNA, the CDR3 is TGTGCCAGCTCACCAGGGGGGGGCGCGGATACGCAGTATTTT. The encoded protein is CASSPGGGADTQYF.